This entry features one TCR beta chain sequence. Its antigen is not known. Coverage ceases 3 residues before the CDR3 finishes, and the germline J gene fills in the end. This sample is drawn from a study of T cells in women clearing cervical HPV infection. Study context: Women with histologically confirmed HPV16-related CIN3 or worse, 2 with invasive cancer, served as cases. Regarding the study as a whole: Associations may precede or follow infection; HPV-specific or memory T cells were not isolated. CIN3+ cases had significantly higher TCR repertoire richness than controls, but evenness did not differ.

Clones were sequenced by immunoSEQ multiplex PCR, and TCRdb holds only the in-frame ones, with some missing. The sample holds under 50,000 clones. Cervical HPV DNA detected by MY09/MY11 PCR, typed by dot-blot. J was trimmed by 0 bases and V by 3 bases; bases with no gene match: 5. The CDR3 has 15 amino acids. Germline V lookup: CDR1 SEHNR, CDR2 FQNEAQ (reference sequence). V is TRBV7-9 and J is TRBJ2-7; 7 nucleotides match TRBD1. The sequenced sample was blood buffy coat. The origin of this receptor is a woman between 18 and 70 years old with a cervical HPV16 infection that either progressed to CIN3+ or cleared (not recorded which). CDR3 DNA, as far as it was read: TGTGCCAGCAGCTTGGCCGGGACAGCCTCCTACGAG. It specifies CASSLAGTASYE. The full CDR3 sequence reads CASSLAGTASYEQYF.